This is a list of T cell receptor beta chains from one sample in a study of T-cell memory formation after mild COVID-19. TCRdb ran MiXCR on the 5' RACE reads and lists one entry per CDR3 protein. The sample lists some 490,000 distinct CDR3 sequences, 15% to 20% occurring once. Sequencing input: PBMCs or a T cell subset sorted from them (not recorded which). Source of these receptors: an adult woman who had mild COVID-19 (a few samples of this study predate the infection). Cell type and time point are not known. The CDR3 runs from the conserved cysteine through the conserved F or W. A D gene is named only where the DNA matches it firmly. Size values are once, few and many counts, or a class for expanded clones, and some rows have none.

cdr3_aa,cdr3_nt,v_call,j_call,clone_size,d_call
CASSPLRAIPTDTQYF,TGTGCCAGCAGCCCTTTGCGGGCGATACCCACAGATACGCAGTATTTT,TRBV7-2,TRBJ2-3,few,NA
CASSFRSSGNTIYF,TGTGCCAGCAGTTTCCGGAGCTCTGGAAACACCATATATTTT,TRBV12-3/TRBV12-4,TRBJ1-3,NA,NA
CASSQDRPDDGYTF,TGTGCCAGCAGCCAAGATAGACCAGACGATGGCTACACCTTC,TRBV4-2,TRBJ1-2,few,NA
CSAIVAGHYSNQPQHF,TGCAGTGCTATTGTGGCCGGACATTATAGCAATCAGCCCCAGCATTTT,TRBV20-1,TRBJ1-5,NA,NA
CASSFAHGGGPQYF,TGTGCCAGCAGTTTCGCCCACGGCGGGGGTCCCCAGTACTTC,TRBV27,TRBJ2-5,NA,TRBD2
CASNRRGPLSYNEQFF,TGTGCCAGCAACCGCCGGGGCCCCCTCTCCTACAATGAGCAGTTCTTC,TRBV5-6,TRBJ2-1,NA,NA
CASSAYGESSYNEQFF,TGCGCCAGCAGCGCCTACGGCGAAAGCTCCTACAATGAGCAGTTCTTC,TRBV5-1,TRBJ2-1,few,NA
CASSAEMNTEAFF,TGTGCCAGCAGCGCCGAGATGAACACTGAAGCTTTCTTT,TRBV9,TRBJ1-1,NA,NA
CSARGPQGNNEQYF,TGCAGTGCTAGGGGTCCACAGGGTAACAACGAGCAGTACTTC,TRBV20-1,TRBJ2-7,few,NA
CASSEWGAGGETQYF,TGTGCCAGCAGTGAATGGGGGGCTGGGGGAGAGACCCAGTACTTC,TRBV25-1,TRBJ2-5,NA,NA
CATRNEATGELFF,TGTGCCACCCGGAACGAGGCCACCGGGGAGCTGTTTTTT,TRBV24-1,TRBJ2-2,NA,NA
CSARIPGQVWGGQFF,TGCAGTGCTAGAATACCGGGACAGGTATGGGGTGGGCAGTTCTTC,TRBV20-1,TRBJ2-1,NA,TRBD1
CAWSVTLTSGGRNEQFF,TGTGCCTGGAGTGTGACTCTGACTAGCGGGGGACGTAATGAGCAGTTCTTC,TRBV30,TRBJ2-1,few,TRBD2
CASSPTTAGGYNEQFF,TGTGCCAGCTCACCAACGACCGCGGGAGGGTACAATGAGCAGTTCTTC,TRBV18,TRBJ2-1,few,TRBD2
CSARDGASGRSYNEQFF,TGCAGTGCTAGAGATGGCGCTAGCGGGAGGTCCTACAATGAGCAGTTCTTC,TRBV20-1,TRBJ2-1,few,TRBD2
CATSDLRGAGNTGELFF,TGTGCCACCAGTGATTTGAGGGGGGCCGGGAACACCGGGGAGCTGTTTTTT,TRBV24-1,TRBJ2-2,NA,NA
CASRVRQATNEKLFF,TGCGCCAGCAGAGTGAGACAGGCAACTAATGAAAAACTGTTTTTT,TRBV5-1,TRBJ1-4,NA,NA
CASSGLAVFNEQFF,TGCGCCAGCTCGGGACTAGCGGTTTTTAATGAGCAGTTCTTC,TRBV4-1,TRBJ2-1,few,TRBD2
CASSFNGETQYF,TGTGCCAGCAGCTTCAATGGAGAGACCCAGTACTTC,TRBV11-1,TRBJ2-5,many,NA
CASHLTGGYNEQFF,TGTGCCAGTCACCTCACAGGGGGCTACAATGAGCAGTTCTTC,TRBV7-8,TRBJ2-1,few,TRBD1
CASSLRGSRAHEQYF,TGTGCCAGCAGTTTGAGGGGGAGCAGGGCGCACGAGCAGTACTTC,TRBV27,TRBJ2-7,few,NA
CASSLDGNYEQYF,TGTGCCAGCAGCTTAGACGGGAACTACGAGCAGTACTTC,TRBV7-3,TRBJ2-7,many,NA
CASSFPEAGGYFEQFF,TGTGCCAGCAGCTTCCCCGAAGCGGGAGGGTATTTTGAGCAGTTCTTC,TRBV7-9,TRBJ2-1,few,TRBD2
CAISESTGPQETQYF,TGTGCCATCAGTGAATCAACAGGGCCGCAAGAGACCCAGTACTTC,TRBV10-3,TRBJ2-5,few,NA
CASSLVDGQYEQYF,TGTGCCAGCAGCTTAGTCGATGGGCAGTACGAGCAGTACTTC,TRBV7-8,TRBJ2-7,NA,NA
CASSSTGVEGANVLTF,TGTGCCAGCAGCTCGACAGGGGTGGAGGGGGCCAACGTCCTGACTTTC,TRBV5-4,TRBJ2-6,NA,TRBD1
CASSLFGNEQFF,TGTGCCAGCAGCCTGTTTGGCAATGAGCAGTTCTTC,TRBV3-1,TRBJ2-1,few,NA
CASSLVHGEKLFF,TGTGCCAGCAGCTTAGTCCACGGTGAAAAACTGTTTTTT,TRBV7-9,TRBJ1-4,NA,NA
CASSWTGKDGYTF,TGTGCCAGCAGTTGGACGGGAAAGGATGGCTACACCTTC,TRBV27,TRBJ1-2,NA,NA
CASSSTGDSNQPQHF,TGCGCCAGCAGCTCAACAGGGGATAGCAATCAGCCCCAGCATTTT,TRBV5-1,TRBJ1-5,NA,TRBD1
CASTLKDRPYEQYF,TGTGCCAGCACCTTAAAGGACAGGCCTTACGAGCAGTACTTC,TRBV12-3/TRBV12-4,TRBJ2-7,NA,TRBD1
CASSSARGRAGELFF,TGTGCCAGCAGCTCGGCCCGGGGGCGGGCGGGGGAGCTGTTTTTT,TRBV7-2,TRBJ2-2,NA,NA
CASLTSGRYGYTF,TGTGCCAGCCTGACATCAGGGCGATATGGCTACACCTTC,TRBV12-3/TRBV12-4,TRBJ1-2,few,NA
CASSFLASGSVNEQFF,TGTGCCAGCAGTTTTCTGGCTAGCGGGAGTGTCAATGAGCAGTTCTTC,TRBV27,TRBJ2-1,few,TRBD2
CASSYTGASAGNTIYF,TGCGCCAGCAGCTATACAGGGGCCTCCGCTGGAAACACCATATATTTT,TRBV5-1,TRBJ1-3,many,TRBD1
CATSRGGGSTDTQYF,TGTGCCACCAGCAGGGGCGGTGGTAGCACAGATACGCAGTATTTT,TRBV15,TRBJ2-3,many,NA
CASSRTPGQGGDEQYF,TGCGCCAGCAGCCGGACCCCCGGACAGGGTGGCGACGAGCAGTACTTC,TRBV4-3,TRBJ2-7,NA,TRBD1
CASSLFGTAPNYGYTF,TGTGCCAGCAGTCTTTTCGGGACAGCTCCTAACTATGGCTACACCTTC,TRBV12-3/TRBV12-4,TRBJ1-2,NA,TRBD1
CASSQIPQMGEDYGYTF,TGCGCCAGCAGCCAAATCCCGCAGATGGGGGAGGACTATGGCTACACCTTC,TRBV4-1,TRBJ1-2,few,NA
CASSYSNRPNQPQHF,TGTGCCAGCAGTTACTCGAACAGACCCAATCAGCCCCAGCATTTT,TRBV6-2/TRBV6-3,TRBJ1-5,NA,NA
CSAIGQGANTGELFF,TGCAGTGCAATCGGACAAGGGGCGAACACCGGGGAGCTGTTTTTT,TRBV20-1,TRBJ2-2,NA,NA
CASSFLAGSYEQYF,TGTGCCAGCAGTTTCCTAGCGGGTAGTTACGAGCAGTACTTC,TRBV12-3/TRBV12-4,TRBJ2-7,NA,TRBD2
CASSRIAGVSTDTQYF,TGTGCCAGCAGCCGGATAGCGGGGGTGAGCACAGATACGCAGTATTTT,TRBV12-3/TRBV12-4,TRBJ2-3,NA,TRBD2
CASSYTRANTEAFF,TGTGCCAGCAGTTACACTAGGGCGAACACTGAAGCTTTCTTT,TRBV6-5,TRBJ1-1,NA,NA
CATSDSRTDGYTF,TGTGCCACCAGTGATTCGAGGACAGATGGCTACACCTTC,TRBV24-1,TRBJ1-2,NA,NA